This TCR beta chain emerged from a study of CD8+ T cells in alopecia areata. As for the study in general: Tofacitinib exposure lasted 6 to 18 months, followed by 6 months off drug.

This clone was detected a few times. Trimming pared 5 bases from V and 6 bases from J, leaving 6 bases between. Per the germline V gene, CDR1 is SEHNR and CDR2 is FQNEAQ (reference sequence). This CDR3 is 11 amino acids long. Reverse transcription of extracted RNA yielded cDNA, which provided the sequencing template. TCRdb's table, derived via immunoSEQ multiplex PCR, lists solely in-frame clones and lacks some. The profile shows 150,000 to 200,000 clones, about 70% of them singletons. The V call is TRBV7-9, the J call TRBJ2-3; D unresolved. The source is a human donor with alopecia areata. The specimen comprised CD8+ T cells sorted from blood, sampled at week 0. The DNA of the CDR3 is TGTGCCAGCAGCGAACGGGATACGCAGTATTTT. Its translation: CASSERDTQYF.